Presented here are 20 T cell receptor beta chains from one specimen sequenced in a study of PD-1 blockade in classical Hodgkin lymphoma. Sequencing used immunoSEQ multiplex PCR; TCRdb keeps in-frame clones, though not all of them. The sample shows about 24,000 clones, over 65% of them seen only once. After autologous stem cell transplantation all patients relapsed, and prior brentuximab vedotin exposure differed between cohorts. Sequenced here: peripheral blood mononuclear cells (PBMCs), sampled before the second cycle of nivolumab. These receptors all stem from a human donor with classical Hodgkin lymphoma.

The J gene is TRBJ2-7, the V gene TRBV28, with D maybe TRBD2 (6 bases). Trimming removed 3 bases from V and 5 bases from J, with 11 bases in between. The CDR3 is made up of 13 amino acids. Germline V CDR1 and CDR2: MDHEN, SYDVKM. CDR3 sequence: CASSFYGGNEQYF. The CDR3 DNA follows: TGTGCCAGCAGTTTTTATGGAGGGAACGAGCAGTACTTC.

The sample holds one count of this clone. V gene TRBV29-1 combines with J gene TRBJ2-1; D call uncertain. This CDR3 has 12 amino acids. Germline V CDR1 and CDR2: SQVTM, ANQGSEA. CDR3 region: CSHYTATNEQFF. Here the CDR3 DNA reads TGCAGTCATTACACCGCCACCAATGAGCAGTTCTTC.

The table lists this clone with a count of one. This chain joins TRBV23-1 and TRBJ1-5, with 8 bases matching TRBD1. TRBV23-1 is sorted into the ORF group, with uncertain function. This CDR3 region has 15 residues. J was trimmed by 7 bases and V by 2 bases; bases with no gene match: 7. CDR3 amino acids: CASSQKDRAWQPQHF. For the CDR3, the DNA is TGCGCCAGCAGTCAAAAGGACAGGGCCTGGCAGCCCCAGCATTTT.

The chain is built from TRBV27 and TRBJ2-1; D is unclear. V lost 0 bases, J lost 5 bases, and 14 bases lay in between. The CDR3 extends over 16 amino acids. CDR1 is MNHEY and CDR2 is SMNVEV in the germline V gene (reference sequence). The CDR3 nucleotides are TGTGCCAGCAGTTTATCTCTCGCTAAGGCGGACAATGAGCAGTTCTTC. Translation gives CASSLSLAKADNEQFF.

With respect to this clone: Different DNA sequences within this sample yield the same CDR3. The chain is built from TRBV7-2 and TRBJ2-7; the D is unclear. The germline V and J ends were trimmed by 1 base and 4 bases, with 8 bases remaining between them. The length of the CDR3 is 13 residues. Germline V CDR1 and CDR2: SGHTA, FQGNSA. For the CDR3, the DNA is TGTGCCAGCAGCTTAGAGGCCGAGTACGAGCAGTACTTC. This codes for CASSLEAEYEQYF.

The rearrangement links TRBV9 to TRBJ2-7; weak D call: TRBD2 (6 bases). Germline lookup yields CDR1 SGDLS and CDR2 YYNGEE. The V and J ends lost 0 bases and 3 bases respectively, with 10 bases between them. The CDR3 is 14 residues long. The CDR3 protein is CASSVVDSGYEQYF. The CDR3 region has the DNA TGTGCCAGCAGCGTAGTAGATAGCGGCTACGAGCAGTACTTC.

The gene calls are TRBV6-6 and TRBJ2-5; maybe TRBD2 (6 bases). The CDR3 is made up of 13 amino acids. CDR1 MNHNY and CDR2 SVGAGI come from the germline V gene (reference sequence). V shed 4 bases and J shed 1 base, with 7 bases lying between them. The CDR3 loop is CASSWGVQETQYF. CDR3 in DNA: TGTGCCAGCAGTTGGGGGGTCCAAGAGACCCAGTACTTC.

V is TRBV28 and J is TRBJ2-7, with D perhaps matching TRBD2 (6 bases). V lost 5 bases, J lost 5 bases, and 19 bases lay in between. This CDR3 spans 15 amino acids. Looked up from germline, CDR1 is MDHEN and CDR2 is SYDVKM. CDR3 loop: CASSPDYTVDDEQYF. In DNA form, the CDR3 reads TGTGCCAGCAGTCCGGACTACACAGTAGATGACGAGCAGTACTTC.

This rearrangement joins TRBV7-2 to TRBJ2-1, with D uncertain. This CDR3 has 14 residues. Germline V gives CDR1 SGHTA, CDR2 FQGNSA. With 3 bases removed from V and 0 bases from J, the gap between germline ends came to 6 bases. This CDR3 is CASSLSDSYNEQFF. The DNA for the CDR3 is TGTGCCAGCAGCTTGTCGGACTCCTACAATGAGCAGTTCTTC.

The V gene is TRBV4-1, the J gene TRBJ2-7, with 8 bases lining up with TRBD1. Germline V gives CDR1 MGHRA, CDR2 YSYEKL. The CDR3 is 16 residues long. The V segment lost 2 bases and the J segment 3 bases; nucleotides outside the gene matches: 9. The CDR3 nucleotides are TGCGCCAGCAGCCAAAGAAGCAACAGGGGGGACTACGAGCAGTACTTC. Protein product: CASSQRSNRGDYEQYF.

This CDR3 reads CASSFYVGATNEKLFF. The CDR3 DNA sequence: TGTGCCAGCAGTTTCTACGTCGGGGCAACTAATGAAAAACTGTTTTTT. The V call is TRBV28, the J call TRBJ1-4, with unresolved D. Germline V gives CDR1 MDHEN, CDR2 SYDVKM. The CDR3 runs to 16 residues. V lost 3 bases, J lost 0 bases, and 11 bases lay in between.

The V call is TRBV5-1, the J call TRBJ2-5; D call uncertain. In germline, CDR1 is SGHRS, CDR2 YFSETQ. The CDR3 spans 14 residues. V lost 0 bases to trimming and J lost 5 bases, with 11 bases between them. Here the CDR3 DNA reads TGCGCCAGCAGCTTGGGCCCTACCGCGGAGACCCAGTACTTC. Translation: CASSLGPTAETQYF.

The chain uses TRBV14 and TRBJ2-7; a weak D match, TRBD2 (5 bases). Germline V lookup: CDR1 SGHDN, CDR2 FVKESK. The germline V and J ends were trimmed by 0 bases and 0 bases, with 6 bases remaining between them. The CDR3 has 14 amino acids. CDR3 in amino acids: CASSQDTSSYEQYF. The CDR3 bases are TGTGCCAGCAGCCAAGACACTAGCTCCTACGAGCAGTACTTC.

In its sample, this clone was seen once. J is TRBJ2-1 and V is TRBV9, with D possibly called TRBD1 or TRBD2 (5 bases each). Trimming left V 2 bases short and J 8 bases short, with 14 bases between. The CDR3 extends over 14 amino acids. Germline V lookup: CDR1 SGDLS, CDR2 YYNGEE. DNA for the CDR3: TGTGCCAGCAGCGTTGCGTGGGACGACCATGAGCAGTTCTTC. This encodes CASSVAWDDHEQFF.

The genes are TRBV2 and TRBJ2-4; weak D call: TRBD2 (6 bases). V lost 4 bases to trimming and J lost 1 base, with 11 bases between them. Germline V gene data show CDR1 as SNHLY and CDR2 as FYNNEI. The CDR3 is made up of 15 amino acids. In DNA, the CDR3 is TGTGCCAGCAGTGGGGAGCGGGCGGCCAAAAACATTCAGTACTTC. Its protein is CASSGERAAKNIQYF.

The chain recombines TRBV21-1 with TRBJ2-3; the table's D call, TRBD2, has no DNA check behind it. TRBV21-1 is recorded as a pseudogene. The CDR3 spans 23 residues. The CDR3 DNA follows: TGTGCCAGCAGCACGAAAACCCCAGGGGGGACAAATCAGCCCGGGAGGGCTGGAGATACGCAGTATTTT. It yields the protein CASSTKTPGGTNQPGRAGDTQYF.

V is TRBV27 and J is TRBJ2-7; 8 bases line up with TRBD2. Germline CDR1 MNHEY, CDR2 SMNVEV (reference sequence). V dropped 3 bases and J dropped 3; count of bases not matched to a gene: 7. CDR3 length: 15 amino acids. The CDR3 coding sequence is TGTGCCAGCAGTTTGAGGGGTAGCGGGGACTACGAGCAGTACTTC. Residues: CASSLRGSGDYEQYF.

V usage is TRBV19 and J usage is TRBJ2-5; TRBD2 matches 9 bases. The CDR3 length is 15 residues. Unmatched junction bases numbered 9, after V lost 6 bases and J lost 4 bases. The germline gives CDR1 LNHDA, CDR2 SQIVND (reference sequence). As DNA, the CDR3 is TGTGCCAGTAGCTTTAGCGGGAGTGGTGGAGAGACCCAGTACTTC. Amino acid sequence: CASSFSGSGGETQYF.

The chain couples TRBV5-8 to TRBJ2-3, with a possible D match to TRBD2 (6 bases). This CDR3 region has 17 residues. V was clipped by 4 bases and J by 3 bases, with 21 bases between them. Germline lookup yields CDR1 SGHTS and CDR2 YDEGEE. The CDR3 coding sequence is TGTGCCAGCAGCACCGCCGGTGGGGGAGGAACAACAGATACGCAGTATTTT. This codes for CASSTAGGGGTTDTQYF.

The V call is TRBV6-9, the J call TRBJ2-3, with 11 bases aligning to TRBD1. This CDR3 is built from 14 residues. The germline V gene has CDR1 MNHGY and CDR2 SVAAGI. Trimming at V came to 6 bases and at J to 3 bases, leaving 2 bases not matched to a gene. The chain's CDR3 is CASRDRGRTDTQYF. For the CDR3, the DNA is TGTGCCAGCAGGGACAGGGGGCGGACAGATACGCAGTATTTT.